The 15 T cell receptor beta chains below come from one sample, sequenced in a study of vaccination effects on CD4 cells after COVID-19. Expansion with viral peptide pools was applied to antigen-specific CD4+ T cells by the ViraFEST assay prior to sequencing. After less than twelve days in culture, the CD4+ T cells were isolated. In the vaccine recipients, nucleocapsid antibodies were negative and there was no prior SARS-CoV-2 infection. Only in-frame clones appear in the TCRdb table, and some are missing; sequencing was by immunoSEQ multiplex PCR. Of 20,000 to 25,000 clones listed, approximately 69% are singletons. No antigen has been identified for these receptors. The source material was CD4+ T cells from PBMCs cultured with SARS-CoV-2 spike peptides, sampled before COVID-19 vaccination. Source of these receptors: a human donor who received a COVID-19 vaccine.

This chain connects TRBV19 to TRBJ1-5, with TRBD1 matching 7 bases. The CDR3 is 15 residues long. Germline V gene sequence: CDR1 LNHDA, CDR2 SQIVND (reference sequence). J gave up 4 bases and V 7 bases, and 10 bases lay outside the gene matches. In nucleotides, the CDR3 is TGTGCCAGTACCCTCCGACAGGGTACTAATCAGCCCCAGCATTTT. Translated, it gives CASTLRQGTNQPQHF.

V usage is TRBV3-1 (or the pseudogene TRBV3-2) and J usage is TRBJ2-7; 8 bases map to TRBD2. V was pared by 8 bases and J by 3 bases, with 9 bases of the junction left unmatched. In germline, CDR1 is LGHDT, CDR2 YNNKEL (reference sequence). The length of the CDR3 is 14 residues. CDR3 sequence reads: CASGEAGARYEQYF. DNA of the CDR3: TGTGCCAGCGGAGAAGCGGGAGCTCGCTACGAGCAGTACTTC.

V is TRBV6-5 and J is TRBJ1-2; D unresolved. CDR3 length: 13 amino acids. The germline V and J ends were trimmed by 2 bases and 0 bases, with 4 bases remaining between them. Germline values: CDR1 MNHEY, CDR2 SVGAGI. This CDR3 reads CASSYHPNYGYTF. Written as DNA, the CDR3 is TGTGCCAGCAGTTACCACCCTAACTATGGCTACACCTTC.

The chain joins TRBV6-5 to TRBJ2-2; 12 bases fit TRBD2. The CDR3 runs to 16 residues. J gave up 4 bases and V 0 bases, and 0 bases lay outside the gene matches. Germline lookup yields CDR1 MNHEY and CDR2 SVGAGI. The CDR3 region has the DNA TGTGCCAGCAGTTACTCGACTAGCGGGAGCACCGGGGAGCTGTTTTTT. Translated: CASSYSTSGSTGELFF.

The rearrangement joins TRBV4-2 to TRBJ2-3; D is possibly TRBD2 (5 bases). CDR1 is LGHNA, CDR2 YNFKEQ, per germline. This CDR3 spans 21 amino acids. The V end was cut by 4 bases, the J end by 2 bases, with 31 bases between. The CDR3: CASSPLWLIGLDFNNTDTQYF. CDR3 sequence (DNA): TGTGCCAGCAGCCCCTTATGGTTGATAGGACTCGACTTTAACAACACAGATACGCAGTATTTT.

This rearrangement joins TRBV24-1 to TRBJ2-2, with TRBD1 matching 9 bases. The CDR3 consists of 18 residues. Trimming cost V 0 bases and J 6 bases; bases outside gene matches: 10. Germline V CDR1 and CDR2: KGHDR, SFDVKD. In DNA, the CDR3 is TGTGCCACCAGTGATTTGCACACACCGGGACAGGGATCCGGGGAGCTGTTTTTT. It translates to CATSDLHTPGQGSGELFF.

The DNA of the CDR3 is TGTGCCTGGAGTGTCGGCAGCTACGAGCAGTACTTC. Protein product: CAWSVGSYEQYF. V and J are TRBV30 and TRBJ2-7; D not certain. Germline loops: CDR1 GTSNPN, CDR2 SVGIG (reference sequence). Deletions cut 0 bases from V and 3 bases from J, with 6 bases between. The CDR3 is made up of 12 amino acids.

The chain employs TRBV12-2 and TRBJ2-1; the table's D call of TRBD2 was not tested on the DNA. TRBV12-2 is an annotated pseudogene. The CDR3 has 18 amino acids. This CDR3 reads CASRPRTKAGASYNEQFF. CDR3 nucleotides: TGTGCAAGTCGCCCCCGGACTAAAGCGGGGGCCTCCTACAATGAGCAGTTCTTC.

This clone was observed a single time. The chain has TRBV2 and TRBJ2-1, with 11 bases matching TRBD2. CDR1 and CDR2 (germline): SNHLY, FYNNEI. The CDR3 runs to 15 residues. J lost 3 bases, V lost 6 bases, and 4 bases had no gene match. CDR3 loop: CASRVTSGGYNEQFF. CDR3 nucleotide sequence: TGTGCCAGCAGGGTTACTAGCGGGGGCTACAATGAGCAGTTCTTC.

This sequence joins TRBV20-1 and TRBJ2-3, with 10 nucleotides matching TRBD2. This CDR3 has 19 amino acids. CDR1 DFQATT and CDR2 SNEGSKA come from the germline V gene (reference sequence). V lost 3 bases and J lost 3; bases outside the gene matches: 18. The CDR3 sequence is CSASGTSGGVAGGTDTQYF. The CDR3 DNA is TGCAGTGCTAGTGGTACCTCAGGGGGCGTAGCGGGAGGTACAGATACGCAGTATTTT.

The DNA for the CDR3 is TGTGCCAGCAGTGACGGGAGACACACAGATACGCAGTATTTT. As protein: CASSDGRHTDTQYF. V gene TRBV6-4 combines with J gene TRBJ2-3, with D perhaps matching TRBD2 (5 bases). CDR1 and CDR2 (germline): MRHNA, SNTAGT. This CDR3 spans 14 amino acids. V was clipped by 2 bases and J by 2 bases, with 8 bases between them.

DNA of the CDR3: TGTGCCAGCTCACCTACCAGCGGGAGGGACACCGGGGAGCTGTTTTTT. It encodes CASSPTSGRDTGELFF. The chain couples TRBV18 to TRBJ2-2; 10 nucleotides align to TRBD2. The V gene end was trimmed by 3 bases and the J gene end by 3 bases; junction bases not matched to a gene: 4. This CDR3 contains 16 residues. The germline V gene has CDR1 KGHSH and CDR2 LQKENI.

This chain joins TRBV2 and TRBJ2-2; 8 bases map to TRBD2. V was clipped by 7 bases and J by 4 bases; unmatched bases: 5. This CDR3 has 14 residues. Germline lookup yields CDR1 SNHLY and CDR2 FYNNEI. CDR3 bases: TGTGCCAGCAACGGGAGGGCCACCACCGGGGAGCTGTTTTTT. Translating it yields CASNGRATTGELFF.

J is TRBJ2-1 and V is TRBV19; possible D gene TRBD2, 7 bases. With 3 bases removed from V and 14 bases from J, the gap between germline ends came to 20 bases. Germline values: CDR1 LNHDA, CDR2 SQIVND (reference sequence). The CDR3 sequence is 14 residues long. Written as DNA, the CDR3 is TGTGCCAGTAGTATGGGACCAGGGTCGGGGGGCAAGTTCTTC. This translates into CASSMGPGSGGKFF.

The J gene is TRBJ1-2, the V gene TRBV19, with a possible D match to TRBD1 (5 bases). The CDR3 loop spans 13 amino acids. Germline V gene lookup returns CDR1 LNHDA and CDR2 SQIVND (reference sequence). V was pared by 5 bases and J by 5 bases, with 12 bases between. CDR3 in amino acids: CASSLSEGYGYTF. DNA for the CDR3: TGTGCCAGTAGTTTGTCCGAGGGGTATGGCTACACCTTC.